What follows is one T cell receptor beta chain and its context. Its target is unknown. Between the trimmed V and J ends, which lost 0 bases and 4 bases, there was a span of 6 bases. Germline V CDR1 and CDR2: MNHEY, SMNVEV (reference sequence). This CDR3 spans 13 amino acids. The data derive from a study of long-term antiretroviral therapy in people with HIV. A v3.0 immunoSEQ assay was performed at survey level. Each sample aimed for about 35,000-50,000 sequenced T-cell genomes. Measured with immunoSEQ multiplex PCR; TCRdb has only the in-frame clones, and not every one. This table holds approximately 7,000 clones, over 75% found once. Whole-study results and caveats: Clones with expansion before ART led the repertoire at all time points. Blood dates from the mid-2000s to the late 2010s, possibly under older ART regimens. It was observed that HIV repertoires exhibited narrower CDR3 length ranges than controls.

The sequence derives from a woman between 50 and 59 years old with HIV. The V call is TRBV27, the J call TRBJ1-1; no definite D call. The sample here was unsorted PBMCs, taken 3.7 years after starting antiretroviral therapy. The CDR3 region has the DNA TGTGCCAGCAGTTTATCGAAAAGCACTGAAGCTTTCTTT. This encodes CASSLSKSTEAFF.